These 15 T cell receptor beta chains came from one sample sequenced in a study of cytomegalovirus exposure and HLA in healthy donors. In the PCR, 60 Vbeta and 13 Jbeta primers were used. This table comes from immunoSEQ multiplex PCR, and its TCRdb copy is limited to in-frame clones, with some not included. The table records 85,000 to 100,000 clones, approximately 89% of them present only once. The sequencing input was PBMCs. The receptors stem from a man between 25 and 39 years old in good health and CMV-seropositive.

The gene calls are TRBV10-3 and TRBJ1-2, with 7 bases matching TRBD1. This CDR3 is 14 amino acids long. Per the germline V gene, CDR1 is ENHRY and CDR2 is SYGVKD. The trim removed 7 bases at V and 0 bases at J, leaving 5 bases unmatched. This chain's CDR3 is CAITRDSPNYGYTF. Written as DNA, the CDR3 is TGTGCCATCACCCGGGACAGCCCTAACTATGGCTACACCTTC.

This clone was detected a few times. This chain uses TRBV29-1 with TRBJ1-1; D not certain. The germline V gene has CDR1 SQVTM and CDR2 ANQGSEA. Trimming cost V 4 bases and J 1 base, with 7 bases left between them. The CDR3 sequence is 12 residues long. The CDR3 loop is CSVASENTEAFF. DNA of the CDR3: TGCAGCGTTGCCTCAGAGAACACTGAAGCTTTCTTT.

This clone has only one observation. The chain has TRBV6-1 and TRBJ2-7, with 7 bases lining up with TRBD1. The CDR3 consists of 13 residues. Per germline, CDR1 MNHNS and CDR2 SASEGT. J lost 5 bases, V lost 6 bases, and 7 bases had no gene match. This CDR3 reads CASSRTGYNEQYF. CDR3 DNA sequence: TGTGCCAGCAGCCGGACAGGATATAACGAGCAGTACTTC.

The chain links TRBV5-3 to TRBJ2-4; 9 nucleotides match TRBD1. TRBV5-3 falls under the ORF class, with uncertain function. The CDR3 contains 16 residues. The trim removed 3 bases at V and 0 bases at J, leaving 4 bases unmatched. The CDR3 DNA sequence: TGTGCCAGAAGCTGGGGACAGGGTTCAGCCAAAAACATTCAGTACTTC. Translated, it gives CARSWGQGSAKNIQYF.

The CDR3 DNA reads as TGTGCCTGGACAGGGGACTCTGGAAACACCATATATTTT. As protein: CAWTGDSGNTIYF. This rearrangement joins TRBV30 to TRBJ1-3; perhaps TRBD1 as D (6 bases). Between the trimmed V and J ends, which lost 4 bases and 0 bases, there was a span of 7 bases. The CDR3 runs to 13 residues. In germline, CDR1 is GTSNPN, CDR2 SVGIG (reference sequence).

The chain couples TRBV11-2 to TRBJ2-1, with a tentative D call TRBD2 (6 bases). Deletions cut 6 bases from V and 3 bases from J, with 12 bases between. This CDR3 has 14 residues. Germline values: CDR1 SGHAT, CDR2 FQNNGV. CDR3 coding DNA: TGTGCCAGCAGGACGGACTATTTCTACAATGAGCAGTTCTTC. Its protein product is CASRTDYFYNEQFF.

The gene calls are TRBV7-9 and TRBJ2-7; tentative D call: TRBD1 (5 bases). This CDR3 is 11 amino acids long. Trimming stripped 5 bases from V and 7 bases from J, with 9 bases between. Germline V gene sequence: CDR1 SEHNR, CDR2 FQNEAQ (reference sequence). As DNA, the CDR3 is TGTGCCAGCAGCAAAGGGGTTGAGCAGTACTTC. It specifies CASSKGVEQYF.

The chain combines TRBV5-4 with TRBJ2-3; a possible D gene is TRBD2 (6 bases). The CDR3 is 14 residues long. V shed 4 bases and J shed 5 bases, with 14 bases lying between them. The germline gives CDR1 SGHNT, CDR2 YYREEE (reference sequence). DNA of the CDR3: TGTGCCAGCAGCCTTCGGGAGAATCTAGATACGCAGTATTTT. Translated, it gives CASSLRENLDTQYF.

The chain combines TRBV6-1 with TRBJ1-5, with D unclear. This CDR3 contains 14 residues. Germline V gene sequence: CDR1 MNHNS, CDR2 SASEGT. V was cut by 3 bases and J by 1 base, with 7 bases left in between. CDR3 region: CASSDPVSNQPQHF. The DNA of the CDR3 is TGTGCCAGCAGTGATCCAGTAAGCAATCAGCCCCAGCATTTT.

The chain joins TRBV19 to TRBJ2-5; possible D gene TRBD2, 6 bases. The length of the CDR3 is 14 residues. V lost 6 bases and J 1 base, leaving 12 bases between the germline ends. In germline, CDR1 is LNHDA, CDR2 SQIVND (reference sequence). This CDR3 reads CASRGPGLQETQYF. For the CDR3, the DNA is TGTGCCAGTAGGGGACCGGGACTCCAAGAGACCCAGTACTTC.

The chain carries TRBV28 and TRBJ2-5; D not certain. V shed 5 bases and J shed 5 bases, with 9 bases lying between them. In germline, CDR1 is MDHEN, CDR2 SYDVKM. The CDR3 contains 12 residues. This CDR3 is CASSLSWETQYF. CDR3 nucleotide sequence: TGTGCCAGCAGTCTTAGCTGGGAGACCCAGTACTTC.

The DNA of the CDR3 is TGTGCCAGCTCACCACCATCCAGTGACTATGGCTACACCTTC. Translated: CASSPPSSDYGYTF. The V call is TRBV18, the J call TRBJ1-2, with D hard to call. The length of the CDR3 is 14 residues. Trimming removed 0 bases at V and 3 bases at J, with 8 bases between. Germline assignment: CDR1 KGHSH and CDR2 LQKENI.

CDR3 amino acids: CASSFYPGLEQFF. DNA for the CDR3: TGCGCCAGCAGCTTCTATCCCGGACTAGAGCAGTTCTTC. The chain has TRBV5-1 and TRBJ2-1, with D tentatively TRBD2 (6 bases). Trimming stripped 2 bases from V and 10 bases from J, with 13 bases between. The CDR3 is 13 amino acids. CDR1 is SGHRS and CDR2 is YFSETQ in the germline V gene.

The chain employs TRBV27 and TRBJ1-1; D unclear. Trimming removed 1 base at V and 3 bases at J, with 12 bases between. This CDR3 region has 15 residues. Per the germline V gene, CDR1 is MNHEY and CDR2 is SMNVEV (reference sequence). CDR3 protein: CASSLWGGSDTEAFF. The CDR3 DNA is TGTGCCAGCAGTTTATGGGGAGGGAGTGACACTGAAGCTTTCTTT.

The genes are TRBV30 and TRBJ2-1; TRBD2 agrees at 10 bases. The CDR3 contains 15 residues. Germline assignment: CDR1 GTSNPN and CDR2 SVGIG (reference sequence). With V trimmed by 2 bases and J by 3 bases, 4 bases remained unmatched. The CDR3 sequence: CAWSQLAGIYNEQFF. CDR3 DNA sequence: TGTGCCTGGAGTCAACTAGCGGGGATCTACAATGAGCAGTTCTTC.